The clone carrying this T cell receptor beta chain appeared many times. This entry belongs to a study of T cells in Graves' hyperthyroidism and ophthalmopathy. The CDR3 consists of 14 residues. V was trimmed by 2 bases and J by 7 bases, leaving 11 bases between them. From germline, CDR1 is LGHDT and CDR2 YNNKEL (reference sequence). Amplification of TCR beta CDR3 regions used RNA as the template. An initial round of RT-PCR targeting the TCR CDR3 relied on the HTBI primer set. TCRdb fed the multiplex PCR reads into MiXCR, producing one record per CDR3 protein. The data show about 200,000 distinct CDR3 sequences, with roughly a sixth seen just once and about 56% held by the top ten. Stable hyperthyroidism: no ophthalmopathy progression over 18 months of follow-up. Clinical symptoms, serum thyroxine and TRAb, thyroid ultrasound and orbital computed tomography together formed the diagnostic basis.

Sequencing was performed on blood. The sequence was obtained from a woman in her fifties or sixties with Graves' hyperthyroidism. The gene calls are TRBV3-1 and TRBJ1-4, with D possibly matching TRBD1 (6 bases). CDR3 amino acids: CASSQPQGGEKLFF. DNA of the CDR3: TGTGCCAGCAGCCAACCACAGGGCGGTGAAAAACTGTTTTTT.